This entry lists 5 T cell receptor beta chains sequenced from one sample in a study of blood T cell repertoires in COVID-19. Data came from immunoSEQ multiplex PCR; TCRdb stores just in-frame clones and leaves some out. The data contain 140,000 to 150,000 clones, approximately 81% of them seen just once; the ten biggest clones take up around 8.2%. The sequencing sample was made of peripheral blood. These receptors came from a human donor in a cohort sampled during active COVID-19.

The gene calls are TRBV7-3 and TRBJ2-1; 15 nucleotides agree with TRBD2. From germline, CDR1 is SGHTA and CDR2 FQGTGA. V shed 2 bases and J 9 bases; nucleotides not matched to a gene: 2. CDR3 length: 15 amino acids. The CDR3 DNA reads TGTGCCAGCAGCTTATGGACTAGCGGGAGGGGTGAGCAGTTCTTC. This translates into CASSLWTSGRGEQFF.

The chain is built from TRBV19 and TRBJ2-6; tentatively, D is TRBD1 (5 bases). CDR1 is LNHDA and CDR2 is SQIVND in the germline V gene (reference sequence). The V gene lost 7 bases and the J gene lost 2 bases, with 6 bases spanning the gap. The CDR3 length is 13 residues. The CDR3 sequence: CASTGTGANVLTF. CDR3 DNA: TGTGCCAGTACAGGGACTGGGGCCAACGTCCTGACTTTC. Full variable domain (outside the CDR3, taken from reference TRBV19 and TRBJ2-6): DGGITQSPKYLFRKEGQNVTLSCEQNLNHDAMYWYRQDPGQGLRLIYYSQIVNDFQKGDIAEGYSVSREKKESFPLTVTSAQKNPTAFYLCASTGTGANVLTFGAGSRLTVL.

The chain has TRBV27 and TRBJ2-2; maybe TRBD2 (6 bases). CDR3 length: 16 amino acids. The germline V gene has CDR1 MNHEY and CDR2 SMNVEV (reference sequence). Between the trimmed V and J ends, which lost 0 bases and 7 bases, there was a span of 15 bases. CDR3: CASSLSWASEVGELFF. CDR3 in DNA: TGTGCCAGCAGTTTATCGTGGGCTAGCGAGGTCGGGGAGCTGTTTTTT.

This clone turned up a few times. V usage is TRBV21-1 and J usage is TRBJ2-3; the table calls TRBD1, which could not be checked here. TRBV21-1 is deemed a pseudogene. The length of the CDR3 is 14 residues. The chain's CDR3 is CASSMPHLTAAQGF. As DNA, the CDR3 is TGTGCCAGCAGTATGCCTCACTTGACGGCAGCGCAGGGATTT.

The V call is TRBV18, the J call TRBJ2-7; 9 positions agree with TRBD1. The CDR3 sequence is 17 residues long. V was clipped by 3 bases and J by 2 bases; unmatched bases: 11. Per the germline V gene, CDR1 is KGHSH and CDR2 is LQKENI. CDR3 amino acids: CASSPRATGTGPYEQYF. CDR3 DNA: TGTGCCAGCTCACCCCGAGCAACCGGGACAGGGCCCTACGAGCAGTACTTC.